Below are 15 T cell receptor beta chains sequenced from a single sample in a study of T-cell memory formation after mild COVID-19. From the 5' RACE reads, TCRdb called clonotypes with MiXCR, one entry per CDR3 protein. The sample contains under 200,000 distinct CDR3 sequences, roughly 12% of which appear only once. Sequenced sample: PBMCs or a T cell subset sorted from them (not recorded which). These receptors were obtained from a man between 18 and 29 years old who had mild COVID-19 (a few samples of this study predate the infection). Cell type and time point are not known.

The V gene is TRBV7-6, the J gene TRBJ2-5; D is perhaps TRBD2 (5 bases). This CDR3 is built from 14 residues. Trimming removed 0 bases from V and 3 bases from J, with 8 bases in between. The germline gives CDR1 SGHVS, CDR2 FNYEAQ. The CDR3 region is CASSLALVEETQYF. CDR3 nucleotide sequence: TGTGCCAGCAGCTTAGCACTAGTGGAAGAGACCCAGTACTTC.

J is TRBJ1-2 and V is TRBV9; 7 bases are a match to TRBD1. The CDR3 length is 13 residues. The J segment lost 7 bases and the V segment lost 5 bases, leaving 8 bases of the junction unmatched. Germline V lookup: CDR1 SGDLS, CDR2 YYNGEE. The CDR3 loop reads CASREQNRGGYTF. The CDR3 coding sequence is TGTGCCAGCAGGGAGCAGAACAGGGGTGGCTACACCTTC.

The chain carries TRBV23-1 and TRBJ2-7; weak D call: TRBD1 (6 bases). TRBV23-1 is given ORF status, its function remaining uncertain. The CDR3 is 16 residues long. Trimming removed 0 bases from V and 6 bases from J, with 18 bases in between. The CDR3 loop is CASSQSGTLDSFEQYV. For the CDR3, the DNA is TGCGCCAGCAGTCAATCCGGGACCCTGGACAGTTTCGAGCAGTACGTC.

This clonotype was counted only a few times. The rearrangement uses TRBV12-3 or TRBV12-4 and TRBJ1-3; D possibly corresponds to TRBD1 (5 bases). The CDR3 spans 15 residues. The V end was cut by 7 bases, the J end by 0 bases, with 13 bases between. This CDR3 reads CASTIDGGSGNTIYF. In nucleotides, the CDR3 is TGTGCCAGCACCATTGACGGGGGCTCTGGAAACACCATATATTTT.

The table lists this clonotype with a few counts. The rearrangement links TRBV5-4 to TRBJ1-1; no definite D call. V was trimmed by 4 bases and J by 6 bases, leaving 13 bases between them. The CDR3 is made up of 13 amino acids. Per the germline V gene, CDR1 is SGHNT and CDR2 is YYREEE (reference sequence). DNA for the CDR3: TGTGCCAGCAGCCCCCAGCCGGGCGCTGAAGCTTTCTTT. This gives the protein CASSPQPGAEAFF.

The V gene is TRBV11-2, the J gene TRBJ2-3, with 15 bases matching TRBD2. The V and J ends lost 7 bases and 4 bases, in that order; junction bases with no gene match: 9. This CDR3 contains 17 residues. Germline assignment: CDR1 SGHAT and CDR2 FQNNGV. The CDR3 DNA sequence: TGTGCCAGCACCAAAGCCAGGACTAGCGGGGGGGCAGATACGCAGTATTTT. It encodes CASTKARTSGGADTQYF.

This clonotype came up a few times. This chain links TRBV6-5 with TRBJ2-1; 10 nucleotides agree with TRBD2. The CDR3 sequence is 13 residues long. Germline lookup yields CDR1 MNHEY and CDR2 SVGAGI. Losses at the gene ends were 7 bases for V and 12 bases for J; bases not matched to a gene: 9. Here the CDR3 DNA reads TGTGCCAGCAAGGGTAGCGGGGGGTCCGGGCAGTTCTTC. Amino acids: CASKGSGGSGQFF.

This clonotype was counted only a few times. This chain links TRBV5-1 with TRBJ2-1; possibly TRBD2 for D (6 bases). The germline gives CDR1 SGHRS, CDR2 YFSETQ. The CDR3 runs 14 residues. Trimming pared 0 bases from V and 8 bases from J, leaving 12 bases between. The DNA for the CDR3 is TGCGCCAGCAGCTTGGTGACTAGTGGGGATGAGCAGTTCTTC. This sequence encodes CASSLVTSGDEQFF.

The V and J genes are TRBV3-1 and TRBJ1-5; tentative D call: TRBD1 (6 bases). CDR3 size: 13 residues. The germline V gene has CDR1 LGHDT and CDR2 YNNKEL (reference sequence). Between the trimmed V and J ends, which lost 4 bases and 5 bases, there was a span of 9 bases. The CDR3, as DNA: TGTGCCAGCAGCCCTTACAGGGATCAGCCCCAGCATTTT. Translated, it gives CASSPYRDQPQHF.

CDR3 bases: TGTGCCAGCAGTTACTCCAGGGCAACCAGGACCACAGATACGCAGTATTTT. Encoded protein: CASSYSRATRTTDTQYF. This sequence joins TRBV6-2 or TRBV6-3 and TRBJ2-3; the D gene is possibly TRBD1 (5 bases). Germline V lookup: CDR1 MNHEY, CDR2 SVGEGT. The CDR3 loop spans 17 amino acids. Trimming cost V 0 bases and J 2 bases, with 15 bases left between them.

The chain links TRBV7-2 to TRBJ1-3; D gene unclear. The CDR3 runs to 14 residues. CDR1 and CDR2 from the germline V gene are SGHTA and FQGNSA. V was pared by 2 bases and J by 0 bases, with 5 bases between. For the CDR3, the DNA is TGTGCCAGCAGCTTACAATTCTCTGGAAACACCATATATTTT. Protein: CASSLQFSGNTIYF.

The chain joins TRBV24-1 to TRBJ1-4, with a possible D match to TRBD1 (5 bases). The CDR3 is 14 amino acids. Trimming removed 7 bases from V and 0 bases from J, with 8 bases in between. Germline assignment: CDR1 KGHDR and CDR2 SFDVKD. The CDR3 bases are TGTGCCACCAGCGGGGGAGCAACTAATGAAAAACTGTTTTTT. Translating it yields CATSGGATNEKLFF.

The chain has TRBV7-9 and TRBJ1-2; tentatively, D is TRBD1 (6 bases). With 5 bases removed from V and 8 bases from J, the gap between germline ends came to 15 bases. This CDR3 has 13 amino acids. Per germline, CDR1 SEHNR and CDR2 FQNEAQ (reference sequence). CDR3 residues: CASSPVGGGGYTF. The CDR3, as DNA: TGTGCCAGCAGCCCAGTCGGGGGGGGCGGCTACACCTTC. Based on the CDR3 plus reference TRBV7-9 and TRBJ1-2, the full variable domain is DTGVSQNPRHKITKRGQNVTFRCDPISEHNRLYWYRQTLGQGPEFLTYFQNEAQLEKSRLLSDRFSAERPKGSFSTLEIQRTEQGDSAMYLCASSPVGGGGYTFGSGTRLTVV.

This clonotype has more than one count but fewer than ten. The genes are TRBV6-2 or TRBV6-3 and TRBJ2-7; tentative D call: TRBD2 (6 bases). CDR3 length: 13 amino acids. Trimming pared 4 bases from V and 6 bases from J, leaving 13 bases between. CDR1 is MNHEY, CDR2 SVGEGT, per germline. The CDR3 bases are TGTGCCAGCAGTTGGGGACTGAGACGCGAGCAGTACTTC. It yields the protein CASSWGLRREQYF.

This clonotype was counted only a few times. The chain carries TRBV5-1 and TRBJ1-1; unclear D gene. With 4 bases removed from V and 5 bases from J, the gap between germline ends came to 18 bases. Germline lookup yields CDR1 SGHRS and CDR2 YFSETQ. The CDR3 length is 15 residues. The CDR3 region is CASSPSGRSETEAFF. The CDR3 DNA reads TGCGCCAGCAGCCCCTCGGGAAGGAGCGAGACTGAAGCTTTCTTT. The whole variable domain, remainder taken from reference TRBV5-1 and TRBJ1-1, is KAGVTQTPRYLIKTRGQQVTLSCSPISGHRSVSWYQQTPGQGLQFLFEYFSETQRNKGNFPGRFSGRQFSNSRSEMNVSTLELGDSALYLCASSPSGRSETEAFFGQGTRLTVV.